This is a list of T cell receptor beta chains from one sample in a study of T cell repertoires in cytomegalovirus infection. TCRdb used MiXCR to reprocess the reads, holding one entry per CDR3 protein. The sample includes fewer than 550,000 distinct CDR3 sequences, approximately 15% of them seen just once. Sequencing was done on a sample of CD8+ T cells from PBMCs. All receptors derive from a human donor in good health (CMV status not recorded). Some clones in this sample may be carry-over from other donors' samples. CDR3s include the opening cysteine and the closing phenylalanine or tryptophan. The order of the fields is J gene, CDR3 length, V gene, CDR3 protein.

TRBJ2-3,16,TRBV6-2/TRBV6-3,CASSFLSVRLTDTQYF
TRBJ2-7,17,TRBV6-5,CASSSSGTGPLSYEQYF
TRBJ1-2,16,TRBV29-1,CSVDRGRGGVDYGYTF
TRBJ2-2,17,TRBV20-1,CSARDPDAGVETGELFF
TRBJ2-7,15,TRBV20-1,CSARQLAGGMYEQYF
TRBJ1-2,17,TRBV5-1,CASSFRQGGDRNYGYTF
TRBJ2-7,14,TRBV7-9,CASSSGSSSYEQYF
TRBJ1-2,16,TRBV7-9,CASSPSGQVVNYGYTF
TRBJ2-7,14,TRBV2,CASSESPTPNEQYF
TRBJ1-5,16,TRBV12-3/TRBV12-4,CASSPSATGTHQPQHF
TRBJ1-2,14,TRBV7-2,CASSSLFQVGGYTF
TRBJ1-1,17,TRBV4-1,CASSQNIYGQAITEAFF
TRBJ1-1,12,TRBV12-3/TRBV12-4,CASSPWMTEAFF
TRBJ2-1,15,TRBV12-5,CASGPSGSSYNVQFF
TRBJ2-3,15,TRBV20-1,CSARDKQGLWDTQYF